A selection of T cell receptor beta chains follows, all from one sample in a study of regulatory T cells in long-lasting Graves disease. MiXCR, run by TCRdb on the multiplex PCR reads, gives a single entry per CDR3 protein. The sample records about 610,000 distinct CDR3 sequences, around 16% being singletons. The data were also submitted as part of a second study, on T cells in Graves' hyperthyroidism and ophthalmopathy.

Sequenced material: peripheral blood mononuclear cells (PBMCs), taken at new diagnosis, from a patient treated with antithyroid drugs. These TCRs come from a man in his late teens or twenties with Graves disease. CDR3s leave out the opening cysteine and the closing phenylalanine or tryptophan. Part of the rows lack a size; the others show once, few, many or a class for expanded clones.

v_gene	j_gene	abundance	len	CDR3aa
TRBV6-1	TRBJ1-2	NA	12	ASRLTGGAGGYT
TRBV6-1	TRBJ2-3	NA	14	ASSSPRLASTDTQY
TRBV18	TRBJ1-1	many	11	ASSPETGVEAF
TRBV4-1	TRBJ2-3	NA	13	ASSQGVAIADTQY
TRBV12-3/TRBV12-4	TRBJ2-1	many	11	ASSFPPPHEQF
TRBV10-3	TRBJ1-4	NA	12	AISPGQGGEKLF
TRBV28	TRBJ1-5	many	15	ASSPSPTGTGNQPQH
TRBV14	TRBJ1-4	few	13	ASSQIGTGREKLF
TRBV18	TRBJ1-2	few	12	ASSPPGATYGYT
TRBV24-1	TRBJ2-5	once	11	ATSAAYQETQY
TRBV4-1	TRBJ1-1	few	15	ASSQPRPQGAKTEAF
TRBV7-9	TRBJ1-3	many	13	ASSPRQISGNTIY
TRBV25-1	TRBJ2-5	NA	11	ASSGDRGVTQY
TRBV10-3	TRBJ2-7	many	10	AISETPYEQY
TRBV5-1	TRBJ1-1	NA	12	ASRPRGLNTEAF
TRBV5-6	TRBJ2-3	few	14	ASRPVASGSTDTQY